A selection of T cell receptor beta chains follows, all from one sample in a study of blood T cell repertoires in COVID-19. Only in-frame clones appear in the TCRdb table, and some are missing; sequencing was by immunoSEQ multiplex PCR. The sample yields about 150,000 clones, roughly 88% seen once. Sample: PBMCs or T cells enriched from blood (not recorded which). These TCRs come from a man over 45 who had recovered from COVID-19. The CDR3 runs from the conserved cysteine through the conserved F or W. Each record gives: CDR3 length, V gene, CDR3 protein.

>15|TRBV7-2
CASSYDRGPYNEQFF
>15|TRBV4-1
CASSQVGLPPYEQYF
>13|TRBV6-6
CASSYGSGAQTFF
>16|TRBV19
CASSTGQGRANYGYTF
>15|TRBV2
CASKTGESRNEKLFF
>13|TRBV7-9
CASSFEINYGYTF
>16|TRBV7-2
CASSLEAGREGSEQFF
>15|TRBV25-1
CASSLQGGYNNEQFF
>13|TRBV6-5
CASNARGRYEQYF
>14|TRBV3-1/TRBV3-2
CASSLGQVGNTIYF
>15|TRBV14
CASSQGSPLSYEQYF
>15|TRBV5-1
CASSLPGTAYNEQFF